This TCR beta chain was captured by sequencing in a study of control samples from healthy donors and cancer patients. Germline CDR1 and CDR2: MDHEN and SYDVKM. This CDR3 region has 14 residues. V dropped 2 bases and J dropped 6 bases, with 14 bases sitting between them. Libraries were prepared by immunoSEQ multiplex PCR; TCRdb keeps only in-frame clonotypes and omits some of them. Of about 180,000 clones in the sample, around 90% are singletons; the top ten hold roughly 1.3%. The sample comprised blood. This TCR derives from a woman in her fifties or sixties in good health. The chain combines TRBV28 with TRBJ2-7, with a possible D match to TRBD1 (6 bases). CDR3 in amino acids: CASSLTQGGGEQYF. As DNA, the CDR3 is TGTGCCAGCAGTTTAACACAGGGTGGGGGCGAGCAGTACTTC.